The following is a TCR beta chain sequence with its context. Profiling relied on immunoSEQ multiplex PCR, and the TCRdb table lists in-frame clones only, not all of them. The sample consists of tens of thousands of clones, roughly 90% of them appearing once. This sample stems from a study of T cell changes during pregnancy in multiple sclerosis. Per the germline V gene, CDR1 is KGHSH and CDR2 is LQKENI. The CDR3 runs to 15 residues. The J segment lost 1 base and the V segment lost 5 bases, leaving 7 bases of the junction unmatched. Material: peripheral blood, obtained in the first trimester of pregnancy. This chain links TRBV18 with TRBJ2-5, with 7 bases matching TRBD1. The sequence was obtained from a female donor in good health, enrolled as a control in a pregnancy study. The CDR3 nucleotides are TGTGCCAGCTCAGATCTGACAGGGCCCCAAGAGACCCAGTACTTC. This encodes CASSDLTGPQETQYF. Supplemented by reference TRBV18 and TRBJ2-5, the full variable domain reads NAGVMQNPRHLVRRRGQEARLRCSPMKGHSHVYWYRQLPEEGLKFMVYLQKENIIDESGMPKERFSAEFPKEGPSILRIQQVVRGDSAAYFCASSDLTGPQETQYFGPGTRLLVL.